Below, 31 T cell receptor beta chains from the same sample are listed, as sequenced in a study of cytomegalovirus exposure and HLA in healthy donors. Use of 60 Vbeta and 13 Jbeta primers characterized the PCR. Some clones are missing from TCRdb's copy, which holds only in-frame ones; the method was immunoSEQ multiplex PCR. The table lists 200,000 or so clones, approximately 84% of them singletons. Sequencing used PBMCs. The receptors were sampled from a woman in her 30s in good health and CMV-seropositive.

This chain connects TRBV9 to TRBJ2-2, with 8 bases identical to TRBD1. The CDR3 consists of 13 residues. Germline CDR1 and CDR2: SGDLS and YYNGEE. Germline trimming cut 4 bases from V and 6 bases from J; bases unmatched to any gene: 2. The CDR3 nucleotides are TGTGCCAGCAGCTTACAGGGGGCCGGGGAGCTGTTTTTT. Its translation: CASSLQGAGELFF.

The CDR3 DNA reads TGCGCCAGCAGTGGAAGGGTAGGGCGGACTAATGAGCAGTTCTTC. Translated, it gives CASSGRVGRTNEQFF. The chain carries TRBV10-2 and TRBJ2-1, with D perhaps matching TRBD2 (5 bases). The CDR3 is 15 residues long. V dropped 4 bases and J dropped 7 bases, with 17 bases sitting between them. Per germline, CDR1 WSHSY and CDR2 SAAADI.

The gene calls are TRBV10-2 and TRBJ2-5; 12 bases agree with TRBD2. CDR1 WSHSY and CDR2 SAAADI come from the germline V gene. The CDR3 has 15 residues. The ends lost 6 bases at V and 9 bases at J; junction bases unmatched: 11. The CDR3 region has the DNA TGCGCCAGCAGCCCGGGACTAGCGGGCCCCGGGGCCCAGTACTTC. Its translation is CASSPGLAGPGAQYF.

The chain is built from TRBV5-1 and TRBJ1-4, with D possibly being TRBD1 (6 bases). V lost 4 bases and J 4 bases, leaving 14 bases between the germline ends. The CDR3 spans 15 residues. CDR1 and CDR2 (germline): SGHRS, YFSETQ. The CDR3 sequence: CASSLNRQVNEKLFF. CDR3 coding DNA: TGCGCCAGCAGCCTAAACAGACAGGTTAATGAAAAACTGTTTTTT.

This chain connects TRBV2 to TRBJ2-7; 7 positions agree with TRBD1. Unmatched junction bases numbered 8, after V lost 3 bases and J lost 0 bases. Germline V gene lookup returns CDR1 SNHLY and CDR2 FYNNEI. This CDR3 is built from 16 residues. The DNA for the CDR3 is TGTGCCAGCAGTGAGTTGGTAAGGGACAGCTCCTACGAGCAGTACTTC. This translates into CASSELVRDSSYEQYF.

The chain employs TRBV9 and TRBJ1-1, with D maybe TRBD1 (6 bases). CDR1 and CDR2 (germline): SGDLS, YYNGEE. Between the trimmed V and J ends, which lost 4 bases and 11 bases, there was a span of 15 bases. There are 12 residues in the CDR3. The CDR3 region is CASSPSSQGAFF. As DNA, the CDR3 is TGTGCCAGCAGCCCGAGCTCGCAGGGGGCTTTCTTT.

This clone has more than one count but fewer than ten. The V call is TRBV6-1, the J call TRBJ1-5, with 7 bases matching TRBD1. The junction had 6 bases not matched to a gene; V was cut back by 7 bases and J by 0 bases. This CDR3 comprises 15 residues. CDR1 and CDR2 (germline): MNHNS, SASEGT. CDR3 sequence (DNA): TGTGCCAGCACGGGGGACAGATATAGCAATCAGCCCCAGCATTTT. Protein sequence: CASTGDRYSNQPQHF.

The chain has TRBV14 and TRBJ2-2; 9 nucleotides match TRBD2. The CDR3 is made up of 16 amino acids. V trimming: 3 bases; J trimming: 2 bases; junction bases outside the gene matches: 4. Per germline, CDR1 SGHDN and CDR2 FVKESK. The CDR3 loop is CASSHPSGANTGELFF. In nucleotides, the CDR3 is TGTGCCAGCAGCCATCCTAGCGGGGCAAACACCGGGGAGCTGTTTTTT.

The CDR3 nucleotides are TGTGCCAGCAGACAGGTGGGTGAGCAGTTCTTC. Translating gives CASRQVGEQFF. The J gene is TRBJ2-1, the V gene TRBV27; the D gene is possibly TRBD1 (5 bases). The germline V and J ends were trimmed by 6 bases and 9 bases, with 9 bases remaining between them. Germline V CDR1 and CDR2: MNHEY, SMNVEV (reference sequence). This CDR3 region has 11 residues.

CDR3 DNA sequence: TGTGCCATCAGTGAGGCCAGGACTAGTCAAGAGACCCAGTACTTC. Protein sequence: CAISEARTSQETQYF. The chain combines TRBV10-3 with TRBJ2-5, with TRBD2 identical over 7 bases. CDR1 is ENHRY, CDR2 SYGVKD, per germline. The CDR3 extends over 15 amino acids. The V segment lost 2 bases and the J segment 2 bases; nucleotides outside the gene matches: 5.

The chain combines TRBV10-3 with TRBJ2-3; D may be TRBD2 (6 bases). The CDR3 covers 16 residues. The V and J ends lost 2 bases and 0 bases respectively, with 12 bases between them. Germline lookup yields CDR1 ENHRY and CDR2 SYGVKD. The CDR3 DNA reads TGTGCCATCAGTGAGACCCCGGGGACTAGCACAGATACGCAGTATTTT. Protein sequence: CAISETPGTSTDTQYF.

The CDR3 bases are TGTGCCAGCAGTCGGGGACAGGGAGGAGCCGGGGAGCTGTTTTTT. Encoded protein: CASSRGQGGAGELFF. This chain joins TRBV6-6 and TRBJ2-2, with TRBD1 matching over 9 bases. Germline V gene sequence: CDR1 MNHNY, CDR2 SVGAGI (reference sequence). The CDR3 covers 15 residues. V trimming: 5 bases; J trimming: 6 bases; junction bases outside the gene matches: 7.

This chain joins TRBV5-1 and TRBJ1-4, with 10 bases fitting TRBD1. The CDR3 is 14 amino acids. The V gene's germline CDR1 is SGHRS and CDR2 YFSETQ. V gave up 0 bases and J gave up 8 bases; unmatched junction bases: 1. CDR3 in amino acids: CASSLGTGGEKLFF. The CDR3 bases are TGCGCCAGCAGCTTGGGGACAGGGGGGGAAAAACTGTTTTTT.

The chain employs TRBV5-4 and TRBJ1-2; TRBD1 is a possible D gene (5 bases). The length of the CDR3 is 16 residues. Germline V CDR1 and CDR2: SGHNT, YYREEE (reference sequence). Deletions cut 4 bases from V and 1 base from J, with 17 bases between. CDR3 nucleotides: TGTGCCAGCAGCCCGGAGGGCCCAGGGCTTAACTATGGCTACACCTTC. This sequence encodes CASSPEGPGLNYGYTF.

V gene TRBV9 combines with J gene TRBJ1-3; D might be TRBD1 (5 bases). V lost 5 bases and J 5 bases, leaving 11 bases between the germline ends. The CDR3 runs 13 residues. Germline lookup yields CDR1 SGDLS and CDR2 YYNGEE. Here the CDR3 reads CASRAGMRNTIYF. The CDR3 bases are TGTGCCAGCAGGGCAGGGATGCGAAACACCATATATTTT. The variable domain in full, completed from reference TRBV9 and TRBJ1-3, reads DSGVTQTPKHLITATGQRVTLRCSPRSGDLSVYWYQQSLDQGLQFLIQYYNGEERAKGNILERFSAQQFPDLHSELNLSSLELGDSALYFCASRAGMRNTIYFGEGSWLTVV.

The chain is built from TRBV7-8 and TRBJ1-1, with D maybe TRBD1 (5 bases). The CDR3 extends over 15 amino acids. Germline-derived CDR1 and CDR2 are SGHVS and FQNEAQ. Trimming shortened V by 3 bases and J by 5 bases, and 16 bases separated the two germline ends. The CDR3: CASSLFTFRGTEAFF. For the CDR3, the DNA is TGTGCCAGCAGCTTGTTCACCTTCCGGGGGACTGAAGCTTTCTTT.

The chain couples TRBV4-3 to TRBJ1-1; no firm D call. Germline V gene lookup returns CDR1 LGHNA and CDR2 YSLEER. V lost 0 bases to trimming and J lost 5 bases, with 13 bases between them. The CDR3 consists of 15 residues. CDR3 sequence: CASSQDWQGRTEAFF. Here the CDR3 DNA reads TGCGCCAGCAGCCAAGATTGGCAAGGGAGGACTGAAGCTTTCTTT.

The rearrangement links TRBV7-9 to TRBJ1-3; no definite D call. The germline V gene encodes CDR1 SEHNR and CDR2 FQNEAQ (reference sequence). Between the trimmed V and J ends, which lost 6 bases and 0 bases, there was a span of 6 bases. The CDR3 has 13 residues. The CDR3 region is CASRQSSGNTIYF. In DNA form, the CDR3 reads TGTGCCAGCAGACAGAGCTCTGGAAACACCATATATTTT.

This clone showed up just a few times. The genes are TRBV28 and TRBJ1-6; a weak D match, TRBD1 (6 bases). This CDR3 region has 13 residues. The germline V gene encodes CDR1 MDHEN and CDR2 SYDVKM. The V and J ends lost 8 bases and 8 bases respectively, with 13 bases between them. CDR3 region: CASLGGRDSPLHF. In DNA form, the CDR3 reads TGTGCCAGCCTAGGGGGGAGGGATTCACCCCTCCACTTT. Together with reference TRBV28 and TRBJ1-6, the CDR3 gives the full variable domain: DVKVTQSSRYLVKRTGEKVFLECVQDMDHENMFWYRQDPGLGLRLIYFSYDVKMKEKGDIPEGYSVSREKKERFSLILESASTNQTSMYLCASLGGRDSPLHFGNGTRLTVT.

The genes are TRBV5-1 and TRBJ2-5; TRBD1 matches at 7 bases. This CDR3 is 16 amino acids long. J was trimmed by 1 base and V by 7 bases; bases with no gene match: 13. CDR1 and CDR2 from the germline V gene are SGHRS and YFSETQ. This CDR3 is CASGVHFSGGQETQYF. DNA of the CDR3: TGCGCCAGCGGGGTCCACTTTTCAGGGGGCCAAGAGACCCAGTACTTC.

The chain has TRBV21-1 and TRBJ2-1; the table's TRBD2 call for D was not verified on the DNA. TRBV21-1 is reported as a pseudogene. The CDR3 is made up of 16 amino acids. Here the CDR3 DNA reads TGTGCCAGCAGCAAAGGGAGGGCAGGGACTTACAATGAGCAGTTCTTC. The encoded protein is CASSKGRAGTYNEQFF.

The CDR3 bases are TGTGCCAGCAGGGATAGACAGTACGAGCAGTACTTC. It translates to CASRDRQYEQYF. V and J are TRBV6-5 and TRBJ2-7, with a tentative D call TRBD1 (5 bases). The CDR3 extends over 12 amino acids. Trimming pared 6 bases from V and 4 bases from J, leaving 10 bases between. Per germline, CDR1 MNHEY and CDR2 SVGAGI.

Here the CDR3 reads CASSNRDTSTTEAFF. CDR3 nucleotide sequence: TGTGCCAGCAGTAACCGGGACACCTCGACCACTGAAGCTTTCTTT. The gene calls are TRBV27 and TRBJ1-1; maybe TRBD1 (6 bases). Per germline, CDR1 MNHEY and CDR2 SMNVEV (reference sequence). Trimming took 5 bases from V and 4 from J, leaving 17 bases between them. The length of the CDR3 is 15 residues.

The gene calls are TRBV7-2 and TRBJ1-6, with 7 bases matching TRBD1. J was trimmed by 8 bases and V by 4 bases; bases with no gene match: 14. The V gene's germline CDR1 is SGHTA and CDR2 FQGNSA. The CDR3 extends over 17 amino acids. CDR3 bases: TGTGCCAGCAGCTGGGTGCCGACAGGGACCGTGGATTCACCCCTCCACTTT. Amino acids: CASSWVPTGTVDSPLHF.

This sequence joins TRBV11-2 and TRBJ1-1; D not resolved. CDR1 and CDR2 (germline): SGHAT, FQNNGV. V dropped 2 bases and J dropped 1 base, with 11 bases sitting between them. This CDR3 is 15 amino acids long. CDR3 protein: CASSLKAQTNTEAFF. Written as DNA, the CDR3 is TGTGCCAGCAGCTTAAAGGCACAGACGAACACTGAAGCTTTCTTT.

This chain links TRBV6-1 with TRBJ1-2, with 8 bases fitting TRBD1. The V gene end was trimmed by 5 bases and the J gene end by 4 bases; junction bases not matched to a gene: 9. CDR1 is MNHNS, CDR2 SASEGT, per germline. There are 15 residues in the CDR3. The CDR3 is CASSFRTGSGYGYTF. The DNA of the CDR3 is TGTGCCAGCAGTTTCCGGACAGGGTCTGGCTATGGCTACACCTTC.

The gene calls are TRBV10-1 and TRBJ1-1; 8 bases agree with TRBD1. The CDR3 is 13 residues long. Trimming at V came to 8 bases and at J to 6 bases, leaving 8 bases not matched to a gene. Germline V gene sequence: CDR1 WNHNN, CDR2 SYGVQD (reference sequence). The CDR3 loop is CASREQGGSEAFF. The CDR3 nucleotides read TGCGCCAGCCGAGAACAGGGGGGGTCTGAAGCTTTCTTT.

The rearrangement uses TRBV2 and TRBJ1-2; TRBD1 agrees at 11 bases. CDR3 size: 16 residues. V was clipped by 6 bases and J by 4 bases; unmatched bases: 10. Germline lookup yields CDR1 SNHLY and CDR2 FYNNEI. The CDR3 spells CASRETGTGGAYGYTF. The CDR3 region has the DNA TGTGCCAGCAGAGAGACCGGGACAGGGGGGGCCTATGGCTACACCTTC.

The chain has TRBV5-1 and TRBJ2-1, with 8 bases matching TRBD1. The germline V gene has CDR1 SGHRS and CDR2 YFSETQ. Losses at the gene ends were 4 bases for V and 2 bases for J; bases not matched to a gene: 5. This CDR3 spans 15 amino acids. CDR3 bases: TGCGCCAGCAGCGCGGGGACAGGTCCCTACAATGAGCAGTTCTTC. Translated, it gives CASSAGTGPYNEQFF.

The chain couples TRBV7-6 to TRBJ2-1; possible D gene TRBD2, 5 bases. The germline V and J ends were trimmed by 2 bases and 5 bases, with 19 bases remaining between them. Germline CDR1 and CDR2: SGHVS and FNYEAQ. This CDR3 has 17 residues. CDR3 residues: CASSLIPSTGTNNEQFF. The CDR3 bases are TGTGCCAGCAGCTTAATACCCTCGACGGGAACCAACAATGAGCAGTTCTTC. Looking up the rest from reference TRBV7-6 and TRBJ2-1 gives the full variable domain: GAGVSQSPRYKVTKRGQDVALRCDPISGHVSLYWYRQALGQGPEFLTYFNYEAQQDKSGLPNDRFSAERPEGSISTLTIQRTEQRDSAMYRCASSLIPSTGTNNEQFFGPGTRLTVL.

The V and J genes are TRBV6-6 and TRBJ2-2; 7 nucleotides match TRBD2. The V gene end was trimmed by 7 bases and the J gene end by 6 bases; junction bases not matched to a gene: 8. This CDR3 has 14 amino acids. Germline values: CDR1 MNHNY, CDR2 SVGAGI (reference sequence). As DNA, the CDR3 is TGTGCCAGCAACGGGGGGATGGGTGCCGGGGAGCTGTTTTTT. The encoded protein is CASNGGMGAGELFF.